This TCR beta chain was sequenced for a study of cytomegalovirus exposure and HLA in healthy donors (dated by TCRdb to the late 2010s). In terms of the full investigation: An earlier analysis of approximately 550 of the donors reported 250 to 300 Gb of sequence data and about 100 million unique TCR beta sequences from around 200 million T cells. Approximately 310 gigabases of sequencing data and around 87 million unique TCR sequences were included in an early release covering several hundred HLA-typed donors. Among the roughly 400 genotyped donors, around 81% belonged to the genetic ancestry cluster associated with self-reported Caucasian donors. The aim of the study was to test whether cataloging public T cell receptors could identify signatures of past pathogen exposure. The study used immunosequencing to profile the T cell repertoires of more than 650 subjects and linked those repertoires to cytomegalovirus serostatus. A separate validation cohort of 100 to 150 different subjects was used in addition to the roughly 670-subject first cohort. High-throughput TCR immunosequencing, statistical association of individual TCRs with disease status, and machine learning were combined to predict cytomegalovirus infection status. A later analysis re-examined previously published TCR beta repertoires from 610 or so donors and added high-resolution HLA genotyping to investigate patterns of TCR occurrence. The later analysis used no new phenotypic data to find candidate immune exposures, relying instead on TCR beta sequences and their occurrence across donors. In an earlier analysis of 550 to 700 of the donors, high-throughput TCR beta sequencing was used to judge whether each TCR beta V gene segment behaved as functional or pseudogenic. Alongside the repertoire data, information on donor age, sex, ethnicity and CMV serostatus was compiled. A later genetic analysis used genome-wide SNP genotypes for about 60% of the roughly 670 donors, treating that subset as a discovery cohort. Every repertoire in the discovery cohort had been generated on one and the same sequencing platform. HLA typing covered class I and class II loci at four-digit resolution. Typing coverage varied by locus: roughly 629-640 donors for A, B, C, DRB1 and DQB1; about 520 for DQA1; about 590 for DPA1; 450 to 480 for DPB1. Roughly 5 DR-DQ haplotypes were treated as single units for association and clustering because of strong linkage in the cohort. Across about 380 genotyped donors of the cohort, an average of roughly 250,000 unique TCR beta nucleotide sequences per donor were sequenced, and roughly 18% of those sequences were non-productive.

Sequences SGHAT (CDR1) and FQDESV (CDR2) are obtained from the germline V gene (reference sequence). The CDR3 starts with the cysteine, ends with the phenylalanine, and has 13 residues. This entry keeps only the CDR3 DNA: 39 bases, framed from base 1. The protocol used for the library was the immunoSEQ multiplex PCR assay. For the multiplex PCR, a mixture combining 60 forward primers for TCR Vbeta segments and 13 reverse primers for TCR Jbeta segments was used. The CDR3 region of rearranged TCR beta genes was amplified from genomic DNA with a multiplex PCR assay. The amplified TCR beta libraries were sequenced on the Illumina HiSeq System as 87-base-pair reads. Turning to the authors' computational methods: In a later analysis, roughly 80 million unique TCR beta chains were counted across the 500 to 850 repertoires, and roughly 11 million of these chains were shared by at least two donors. Raw reads were error-corrected and collapsed into unique sequences by a nearest-neighbor algorithm in which closely related sequences were merged to remove PCR and sequencing errors. CDR3 sequences were aligned to IMGT reference sequences to assign V, D and J gene segments. For a sequence to be retained, a match of at least six nucleotides to both a V gene segment and a J gene segment was required. Rearrangements were called productive when the CDR3 lacked stop codons and stayed in frame with V and J; all others were non-productive. CDR3 was defined according to IMGT convention as the region running from the second conserved V-encoded cysteine to the conserved J-encoded phenylalanine. Sequences without an unambiguous match to a single V gene segment were excluded from the earlier analysis of a few hundred of the donors. In an earlier analysis of about 590 of the donors, a V segment was called functional when productive rearrangements were above 56.7%, and segregating when the standard deviation between donors exceeded 5%. A statistical classification framework was developed to diagnose cytomegalovirus status using the catalog of TCR beta chain sequences. A later analysis assigned V and J genes by comparing TCR nucleotide sequences with IMGT/GENE-DB human TR gene sequences. A later analysis assigned CDR3 sequences and most-parsimonious VDJ recombination scenarios with the TCRdist pipeline. In a later analysis, every TCR beta chain was defined by the combination of its CDR3 amino acid sequence and its V-gene family, and reads without a unique V-gene family were dropped. To address suspected cross-contamination and a sequencing artifact, a later analysis removed roughly 580 highly shared, low-generation-probability nucleotide sequences. A later analysis calculated a clonal expansion index for each public chain from normalized within-repertoire ranks of inferred template counts. In a later analysis, generation probabilities were computed with a VDJ recombination model fitted to out-of-frame rearrangements, and the resulting probabilities were checked against IGoR. Hypergeometric tests were used in a later analysis to score TCR-TCR, TCR-HLA and TCR-CMV co-occurrence, with a repertoire-size bias correction applied to the TCR pairs. To estimate false discovery rates, a later analysis permuted the HLA or CMV assignments 20 times. In a later analysis, co-occurring TCRs were grouped with DBSCAN, and TCRdist sequence similarity was added when clustering was performed within HLA-allele-positive subsets. Co-occurrence clustering excluded repertoires with fewer than 30,000 or more than 120,000 public chains, plus five with anomalous nucleotide sharing. In its TCRdb copy, this immuneACCESS table keeps in-frame sequences only and misses some clones. Where compared with another copy, unresolved V genes explain less than half of these, and the others have no known cause. The V and J calls and clone size come from that table; D and trimming were worked out from the DNA. A total of 150,000 to 200,000 clones appear in this sample, around 80% of them only once. The ten largest account for 1% of the sample.

In total, approximately 610 healthy bone marrow donors made up the cohort. At the time of sampling, every cohort member was nominally healthy, though immune exposures that went unrecorded were likely present. The donor tested CMV seropositive, placing the donor among the roughly 300 seropositive members of the cohort. A peripheral blood sample was collected from each donor, and TCR beta sequencing was performed on peripheral blood mononuclear cells. The Qiagen DNeasy Blood Extraction Kit was used to extract genomic DNA from the blood cell samples. With respect to this clone: Its antigen specificity is not known. The junction departs from the called germline gene at one end, perhaps through a read error.

The paper as a whole reports these results and caveats: Specific HLA alleles were associated with roughly 17,000 TCR beta sequences at a false discovery rate of 0.05 in a later analysis. CMV serostatus was the only immune exposure information available for the cohort. A later analysis found that most CMV-associated TCR beta chains appeared HLA-restricted, with HLA associations seemingly driven largely by CMV exposure. A further reported finding was that TCR beta sequences accurately predicted the HLA-A and HLA-B alleles for most subjects in the first cohort. In an earlier analysis of 587 of the donors, most TCR beta V segments appeared in productive rearrangements about 87% or about 30% of the time, broadly matching IMGT annotations. Roughly uniform sequencing depth across donors was assumed in presence/absence analyses, although this assumption may not hold. In both the original and validation cohorts, the classifier was reported to diagnose cytomegalovirus status with high specificity and sensitivity. In a later analysis, HLA-associated TCR beta chains showed more clonal expansion and lower generation probabilities than non-associated chains that were equally common. A later analysis reported that several top co-occurrence clusters appeared linked to parvovirus B19, influenza, CMV and Epstein-Barr virus. Across donors, most TCR sequences were observed very rarely, whereas some public TCRs were present in many individuals. HLA typing was unavailable for some donors at each locus, so association tests used only the typed subset. Only TCR beta chains were sequenced in this cohort, and the absence of alpha or paired-chain data limited detectable features. The 87-base-pair reads could not distinguish some IMGT-functional V segments, including TRBV6-2 and TRBV6-3, so those segments were excluded. Correlated functional status among segregating V segments might reflect linkage disequilibrium, but an unknown experimental factor could not be ruled out. When HLA alleles, especially DR and DQ, strongly co-occurred, TCR associations were difficult to assign to individual alleles. V-gene and J-gene trimming of TCR beta chains was associated with a missense DCLRE1C variant in a later genetic analysis, and the association was replicated in an independent cohort. A cluster of highly shared sequence variants was judged likely to be a technical artifact of the sequencing pipeline. The authors suggested that the approach could potentially be extended to other disease states and immunological phenotypes. The study listed 150 to 200 TCR beta chains as associated with cytomegalovirus. According to a later genetic analysis, donors in an Asian-associated ancestry cluster had fewer N-insertions in productive TCRs than the approximately 710-donor mean. In a later analysis, the rate of TCR association differed among HLA loci, with DRB1 alleles having the most associated TCRs and HLA-C alleles having the fewest. The earlier analysis of almost 600 of the donors excluded 15 to 20 rarely observed V segments, including chromosome 9 orphons, because counts were too low. Three of the identified cytomegalovirus-associated TCR beta chains were confirmed in vitro to be specific for cytomegalovirus antigens.

The chain links TRBV11-1 with TRBJ1-1, with the D gene too uncertain to name. The receptor was derived from a woman in her forties or fifties in good health and CMV-seropositive. The sequencing sample was made of PBMCs. The CDR3 is CVSSLVGNTEAFF. The nucleotide sequence reads TGTGTCAGCAGCTTAGTCGGGAACACTGAAGCTTTCTTT.